The subject of this entry is one TCR beta chain. The sample belongs to a study of T cell responses to AZD1222 COVID-19 vaccine. This CDR3 spans 13 amino acids. The V and J ends lost 6 bases and 11 bases respectively, with 20 bases between them. CDR1 and CDR2 (germline): LNHDA, SQIVND (reference sequence). The table came from immunoSEQ multiplex PCR; TCRdb's copy has only in-frame clones and leaves some out. The sample lists 75,000 to 100,000 clones, over 75% occurring once. The rearrangement joins TRBV19 to TRBJ2-7, with D possibly being TRBD2 (5 bases). The sample consisted of peripheral blood, taken on day 0 of AZD1222 vaccination. This sequence originates from an adult in good health. This CDR3 reads CASRDSSDRQEYF. CDR3 DNA: TGTGCCAGTAGGGACTCCAGCGATCGGCAGGAGTACTTC. The complete variable domain, with remaining parts taken from reference TRBV19 and TRBJ2-7, reads DGGITQSPKYLFRKEGQNVTLSCEQNLNHDAMYWYRQDPGQGLRLIYYSQIVNDFQKGDIAEGYSVSREKKESFPLTVTSAQKNPTAFYLCASRDSSDRQEYFGPGTRLTVT.